Following are 20 T cell receptor beta chains from one sample sequenced in a study of T cells in Graves' hyperthyroidism and ophthalmopathy (dated by TCRdb to the late 2010s). Library creation used multiplex PCR. These reads were obtained on an Illumina HiSeq 2000. The TCR beta CDR3 regions were amplified from RNA transcripts. The TCR CDR3 was subjected to a first round of RT-PCR using the HTBI primer set and the Qiagen OneStep RT-PCR kit. TCRdb passed the public sequencing reads through fastp at Q25 and MiXCR, retaining productive beta sequences. Entries are consolidated by CDR3 protein sequence, retaining the most common genes and DNA. In this sample the table shows 640,000 or so distinct CDR3 sequences, roughly 15% of which occur a single time. The ten biggest clones cover roughly 4.3% of the sample. Sequencing was done on a sample of blood. These receptors came from a middle-aged woman with Graves' ophthalmopathy.

This clonotype was found many times. This chain joins TRBV6-2 or TRBV6-3 and TRBJ1-1; D remains ambiguous. V was trimmed by 6 bases and J by 5 bases, leaving 10 bases between them. The CDR3 is 12 amino acids. Germline loops: CDR1 MNHEY, CDR2 SVGEGT. The DNA of the CDR3 is TGTGCCAGCAGCCCTAGTTGGACTGAAGCTTTCTTT. Translated: CASSPSWTEAFF.

This clonotype was picked up many times. This sequence joins TRBV6-1 and TRBJ2-7; TRBD1 matches at 10 bases. V shed 6 bases and J 6 bases; nucleotides not matched to a gene: 8. The CDR3 has 14 amino acids. Germline assignment: CDR1 MNHNS and CDR2 SASEGT. Here the CDR3 reads CASSVTGGSGEQYF. The CDR3 nucleotides are TGTGCCAGCAGCGTGACAGGGGGCTCGGGCGAGCAGTACTTC.

This clonotype was seen many times. The CDR3 loop is CASSYTGTETQYF. DNA for the CDR3: TGTGCCAGCAGCTATACAGGGACAGAGACCCAGTACTTC. The rearrangement links TRBV5-6 to TRBJ2-5, with a possible D match to TRBD1 (6 bases). CDR1 is SGHDT and CDR2 is YYEEEE in the germline V gene. CDR3 length equals 13 residues. Deletions cut 3 bases from V and 4 bases from J, with 10 bases between.

The genes are TRBV7-2 and TRBJ2-7, with D possibly matching TRBD2 (5 bases). The CDR3 length is 14 residues. With 4 bases removed from V and 7 bases from J, the gap between germline ends came to 17 bases. Germline lookup yields CDR1 SGHTA and CDR2 FQGNSA. Written as DNA, the CDR3 is TGTGCCAGCAGCTCCAGTGTTTTGACGGGGGAGCAGTACTTC. Its protein is CASSSSVLTGEQYF. The entire variable domain, with the rest obtained from reference TRBV7-2 and TRBJ2-7, is as follows: GAGVSQSPSNKVTEKGKDVELRCDPISGHTALYWYRQSLGQGLEFLIYFQGNSAPDKSGLPSDRFSAERTGGSVSTLTIQRTQQEDSAVYLCASSSSVLTGEQYFGPGTRLTVT.

Ten or more counts support this clonotype. In DNA form, the CDR3 reads TGTGCCTGGAGTAGGGGGGACAGGCCCTACGAGCAGTACTTC. This sequence encodes CAWSRGDRPYEQYF. This chain connects TRBV30 to TRBJ2-7; TRBD1 matches 8 bases. With 2 bases clipped from V and 2 bases from J, the junction kept 5 bases outside the gene matches. The CDR3 consists of 14 residues. Germline CDR1 and CDR2: GTSNPN and SVGIG (reference sequence).

Many counts were recorded for this clonotype. V usage is TRBV11-1 and J usage is TRBJ2-5; D remains unclear. Trimming pared 2 bases from V and 3 bases from J, leaving 10 bases between. The CDR3 covers 14 residues. The germline V gene has CDR1 SGHAT and CDR2 FQDESV (reference sequence). The CDR3 nucleotides are TGTGCCAGCAGCTTACTGGACGGAAAAGAGACCCAGTACTTC. Translation gives CASSLLDGKETQYF.

This clonotype was counted many times. The chain is built from TRBV12-3 or TRBV12-4 and TRBJ1-2; TRBD1 matches 7 bases. There are 13 residues in the CDR3. V shed 5 bases, J shed 6 bases, and the junction held 6 bases outside the gene matches. For the CDR3, the DNA is TGTGCCAGCAGTCCGGGGGACAGACATGGCTACACCTTC. As protein: CASSPGDRHGYTF.

This clonotype was seen at least ten times. The chain is built from TRBV20-1 and TRBJ2-7; TRBD2 matches at 7 bases. Trimming removed 8 bases from V and 0 bases from J; junction bases left unmatched: 4. The CDR3 contains 12 residues. Germline CDR1 DFQATT, CDR2 SNEGSKA (reference sequence). CDR3 DNA: TGCAGTACGAGCGGGAACTCCTACGAGCAGTACTTC. It is translated as CSTSGNSYEQYF.

This clonotype was observed many times. The chain couples TRBV6-5 to TRBJ1-5, with D uncertain. V lost 2 bases to trimming and J lost 2 bases, with 10 bases between them. From germline, CDR1 is MNHEY and CDR2 SVGAGI. The CDR3 has 15 residues. In nucleotides, the CDR3 is TGTGCCAGCAGTTACGGAGTTTGGGGCAATCAGCCCCAGCATTTT. It translates to CASSYGVWGNQPQHF.

This clonotype was observed many times. The V gene is TRBV28, the J gene TRBJ2-7; 7 nucleotides align to TRBD1. CDR3 length: 14 amino acids. The germline CDR1 and CDR2 sequences are MDHEN and SYDVKM. Trimming removed 7 bases from V and 6 bases from J; junction bases left unmatched: 12. For the CDR3, the DNA is TGTGCCAGCACTCTTGAAGGGGGCGTCACCGAGCAGTACTTC. Translation gives CASTLEGGVTEQYF. Together with reference TRBV28 and TRBJ2-7, the CDR3 gives the full variable domain: DVKVTQSSRYLVKRTGEKVFLECVQDMDHENMFWYRQDPGLGLRLIYFSYDVKMKEKGDIPEGYSVSREKKERFSLILESASTNQTSMYLCASTLEGGVTEQYFGPGTRLTVT.

This clonotype was counted only a few times. The chain combines TRBV6-1 with TRBJ2-5; the D is unclear. Germline CDR1 and CDR2: MNHNS and SASEGT. V was shortened by 3 bases and J by 5 bases, with 10 bases between the two germline ends. CDR3 length equals 13 residues. The CDR3 nucleotides are TGTGCCAGCAGTGACCTCCGGACGGAGACCCAGTACTTC. Encoded protein: CASSDLRTETQYF.

This clonotype was counted many times. The V gene is TRBV6-6, the J gene TRBJ1-2; the D is unclear. The length of the CDR3 is 14 residues. Per the germline V gene, CDR1 is MNHNY and CDR2 is SVGAGI (reference sequence). Trimming removed 7 bases at V and 5 bases at J, with 17 bases between. CDR3 loop: CASTKRRSPYGYTF. The CDR3 nucleotides read TGTGCCAGCACCAAGAGGAGAAGTCCTTATGGCTACACCTTC.

The chain uses TRBV9 and TRBJ1-1; D is possibly TRBD1 (5 bases). Germline V gives CDR1 SGDLS, CDR2 YYNGEE. This CDR3 comprises 15 residues. V was shortened by 4 bases and J by 10 bases, with 23 bases between the two germline ends. CDR3 protein: CASSPKGASPKGAFF. In DNA form, the CDR3 reads TGTGCCAGCAGCCCCAAAGGGGCCTCACCGAAGGGAGCTTTCTTT. The whole variable domain, remainder taken from reference TRBV9 and TRBJ1-1, is DSGVTQTPKHLITATGQRVTLRCSPRSGDLSVYWYQQSLDQGLQFLIQYYNGEERAKGNILERFSAQQFPDLHSELNLSSLELGDSALYFCASSPKGASPKGAFFGQGTRLTVV.

This clonotype appeared many times. This chain uses TRBV11-2 with TRBJ1-2; D call uncertain. V lost 5 bases to trimming and J lost 3 bases, with 10 bases between them. CDR1 is SGHAT, CDR2 FQNNGV, per germline. CDR3 length equals 13 residues. The CDR3 DNA sequence: TGTGCCAGCAGCCCCGACCCGTACTATGGCTACACCTTC. Its translation is CASSPDPYYGYTF.

This clonotype was observed a handful of times. V usage is TRBV20-1 and J usage is TRBJ2-2, with D possibly called TRBD1 or TRBD2 (5 bases each). The CDR3 contains 16 residues. Deletions cut 5 bases from V and 4 bases from J, with 20 bases between. Looked up from germline, CDR1 is DFQATT and CDR2 is SNEGSKA (reference sequence). CDR3 region: CSAPVGTGLGTGELFF. In DNA, the CDR3 is TGCAGTGCTCCGGTCGGGACGGGGTTGGGCACCGGGGAGCTGTTTTTT.

The chain links TRBV28 to TRBJ2-2; TRBD2 matches at 10 bases. This CDR3 has 16 amino acids. V was pared by 5 bases and J by 0 bases, with 3 bases of the junction left unmatched. Germline V gene sequence: CDR1 MDHEN, CDR2 SYDVKM. In DNA form, the CDR3 reads TGTGCCAGCAGTGGTAGCGGGAGGACGAACACCGGGGAGCTGTTTTTT. Translation gives CASSGSGRTNTGELFF.

For this clonotype: This may stem from a read error, because a much larger clone lies one nucleotide away. The chain is built from TRBV7-2 and TRBJ2-5, with D tentatively TRBD1 (6 bases). V lost 5 bases and J lost 5, with 15 bases in between. Germline V gives CDR1 SGHTA, CDR2 FQGNSA. The CDR3 length is 14 residues. This CDR3 reads CASSPLGAWETQYF. CDR3 nucleotides: TGTGCCAGCAGCCCACTGGGGGCGTGGGAGACCCAGTACTTC.

This clonotype has a count of ten or more. The gene calls are TRBV6-1 and TRBJ2-7; no clear D gene. V lost 6 bases and J 0 bases, leaving 15 bases between the germline ends. There are 15 residues in the CDR3. The germline V gene encodes CDR1 MNHNS and CDR2 SASEGT. The CDR3, as DNA: TGTGCCAGCAGGCCCCGGGCTGAGAGCTCCTACGAGCAGTACTTC. This sequence encodes CASRPRAESSYEQYF.

This clonotype was counted ten times or more. The chain carries TRBV12-3 or TRBV12-4 and TRBJ1-2; D gene uncertain. Trimming removed 2 bases at V and 8 bases at J, with 15 bases between. The length of the CDR3 is 14 residues. In DNA, the CDR3 is TGTGCCAGCAGTTTATCGGGAGCCCTGGGGGGCTACACCTTC. Translating gives CASSLSGALGGYTF.

This clonotype was recorded at least ten times. The chain combines TRBV28 with TRBJ1-5, with 8 bases fitting TRBD1. Germline V gene sequence: CDR1 MDHEN, CDR2 SYDVKM. V dropped 6 bases and J dropped 2; count of bases not matched to a gene: 15. The CDR3 is 18 residues long. The CDR3 spells CASSRDRGGLPGNQPQHF. In DNA form, the CDR3 reads TGTGCCAGCAGCCGAGACAGGGGCGGGCTTCCGGGCAATCAGCCCCAGCATTTT. Based on the CDR3 plus reference TRBV28 and TRBJ1-5, the full variable domain is DVKVTQSSRYLVKRTGEKVFLECVQDMDHENMFWYRQDPGLGLRLIYFSYDVKMKEKGDIPEGYSVSREKKERFSLILESASTNQTSMYLCASSRDRGGLPGNQPQHFGDGTRLSIL.